This T cell receptor (beta chain) originates from a study of blood T cell repertoires in COVID-19. Turning to the study itself: COVID-19 samples from acute and convalescent phases originated in the United States, Italy and Spain. PBMCs, B-cell-depleted T cells, or T cells provided the cDNA or gDNA that made up the material.

Assay used: immunoSEQ multiplex PCR; TCRdb lists only in-frame clones, some missing. The sample has approximately 190,000 clones, 82% seen once. The CDR3 has 15 amino acids. Trimming removed 6 bases from V and 0 bases from J, with 16 bases in between. Germline V gene sequence: CDR1 SQVTM, CDR2 ANQGSEA. Seattle researchers signed up patients amid active infection and tracked them longitudinally. This TCR came from a woman aged 60-75 years with COVID-19, enrolled during active disease. The V call is TRBV29-1, the J call TRBJ2-3, with D maybe TRBD1 (5 bases). Source material: peripheral blood. The CDR3 DNA reads as TGCAGCGTGAGTCCAGGGATTCGCAGCACAGATACGCAGTATTTT. This codes for CSVSPGIRSTDTQYF.